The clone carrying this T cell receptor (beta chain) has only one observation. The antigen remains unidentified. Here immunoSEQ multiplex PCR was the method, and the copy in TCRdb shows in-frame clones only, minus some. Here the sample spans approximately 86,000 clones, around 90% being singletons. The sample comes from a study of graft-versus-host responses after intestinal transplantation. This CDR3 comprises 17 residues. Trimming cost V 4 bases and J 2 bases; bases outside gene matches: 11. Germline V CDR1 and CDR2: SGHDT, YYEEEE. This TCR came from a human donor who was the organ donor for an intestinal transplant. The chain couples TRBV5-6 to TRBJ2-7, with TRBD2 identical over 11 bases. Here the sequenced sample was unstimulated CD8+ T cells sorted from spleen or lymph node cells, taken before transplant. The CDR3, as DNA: TGTGCCAGCAGCCAAAATCTAGCGGGGGGAAGCCCCTACGAGCAGTACTTC. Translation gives CASSQNLAGGSPYEQYF.